The 14 T cell receptor beta chains in this list originate from one sample, sequenced in a study of healthy donors' naive CD4 and CD8 T cells. Starting from about 0.55 ug of total RNA, TCR libraries were made with linear amplification. TCRdb independently ran MiXCR on the reads; one entry per CDR3 protein. Of around 200,000 distinct CDR3 sequences in the sample, over 60% were seen once. The sequenced sample consisted of naive CD4+ and CD8+ T cells sorted from blood, pooled from several donors. The origin of the receptors is a pool of human donors in good health; the sample pools cells from several healthy donors.

CDR3 region: CASSSTLDEQFF. The CDR3 DNA is TGTGCCAGCAGTTCAACGTTAGATGAGCAGTTCTTC. The rearrangement joins TRBV28 to TRBJ2-1; no reliable D call. Looked up from germline, CDR1 is MDHEN and CDR2 is SYDVKM. V shed 4 bases and J shed 8 bases, with 9 bases lying between them. This CDR3 has 12 amino acids. The full variable domain, completed using reference TRBV28 and TRBJ2-1, is DVKVTQSSRYLVKRTGEKVFLECVQDMDHENMFWYRQDPGLGLRLIYFSYDVKMKEKGDIPEGYSVSREKKERFSLILESASTNQTSMYLCASSSTLDEQFFGPGTRLTVL.

The CDR3 region has the DNA TGTGCCAGTGAGGACAGCCAAGAGACCCAGTACTTC. It is translated as CASEDSQETQYF. The rearrangement links TRBV19 to TRBJ2-5, with D perhaps matching TRBD1 (6 bases). The germline V and J ends were trimmed by 8 bases and 1 base, with 8 bases remaining between them. In germline, CDR1 is LNHDA, CDR2 SQIVND (reference sequence). The CDR3 runs to 12 residues.

This chain joins TRBV19 and TRBJ2-5; TRBD1 is a possible D gene (5 bases). There are 14 residues in the CDR3. Germline V lookup: CDR1 LNHDA, CDR2 SQIVND (reference sequence). V shed 11 bases and J shed 4 bases, with 20 bases lying between them. CDR3 amino acids: CAASLPDSPETQYF. CDR3 sequence (DNA): TGTGCCGCGTCCTTACCCGACAGCCCAGAGACCCAGTACTTC.

This clonotype showed up just a few times. The gene calls are TRBV19 and TRBJ1-1; 7 bases fit TRBD1. CDR1 LNHDA and CDR2 SQIVND come from the germline V gene (reference sequence). The CDR3 totals 17 residues. V was pared by 6 bases and J by 0 bases, with 13 bases of the junction left unmatched. Here the CDR3 reads CASSETGNLYLNTEAFF. The CDR3 nucleotides are TGTGCCAGTAGCGAGACAGGGAACCTATACCTGAACACTGAAGCTTTCTTT.

This chain connects TRBV27 to TRBJ1-5, with 10 bases aligning to TRBD1. V was pared by 5 bases and J by 4 bases, with 2 bases of the junction left unmatched. CDR1 MNHEY and CDR2 SMNVEV come from the germline V gene (reference sequence). The CDR3 sequence is 14 residues long. Here the CDR3 reads CASSRDRGNQPQHF. CDR3 DNA: TGTGCCAGCAGTAGGGACAGGGGTAATCAGCCCCAGCATTTT.

The table lists this clonotype with a few counts. This chain links TRBV29-1 with TRBJ2-7; D is unresolved. Trimming removed 7 bases at V and 4 bases at J, with 11 bases between. The CDR3 is 11 amino acids. Germline V CDR1 and CDR2: SQVTM, ANQGSEA. This CDR3 is CSAEHSYEQYF. The DNA of the CDR3 is TGCAGCGCAGAACACTCTTACGAGCAGTACTTC.

Here the CDR3 DNA reads TGCAGCGTTGGGCCGGGACAGGGGGCGGGAGAAAAACTGTTTTTT. Protein sequence: CSVGPGQGAGEKLFF. The chain combines TRBV29-1 with TRBJ1-4; TRBD1 matches 12 bases. With 4 bases clipped from V and 8 bases from J, the junction kept 8 bases outside the gene matches. This CDR3 is 15 amino acids long. Germline V gene data show CDR1 as SQVTM and CDR2 as ANQGSEA.

The chain recombines TRBV29-1 with TRBJ1-3, with D possibly TRBD1 on 6 matching bases. The CDR3 has 16 amino acids. Germline CDR1 is SQVTM and CDR2 is ANQGSEA. Trimming left V 4 bases short and J 0 bases short, with 16 bases between. CDR3 loop: CSVASLGQSSGNTIYF. CDR3 nucleotides: TGCAGCGTTGCGAGTCTAGGACAGAGCTCTGGAAACACCATATATTTT.

The chain has TRBV6-2 or TRBV6-3 and TRBJ2-1; TRBD1 matches at 8 bases. V was pared by 4 bases and J by 7 bases, with 6 bases of the junction left unmatched. Germline-derived CDR1 and CDR2 are MNHEY and SVGEGT. CDR3 size: 14 residues. CDR3 sequence: CASSSTGGLNEQFF. CDR3 nucleotide sequence: TGTGCCAGCAGTTCTACAGGGGGATTAAATGAGCAGTTCTTC.

In this sample, this clonotype turned up once. The chain links TRBV5-1 to TRBJ2-1, with D perhaps TRBD1 or TRBD2 (5 bases each). Germline V gene data show CDR1 as SGHRS and CDR2 as YFSETQ. V was shortened by 3 bases and J by 4 bases, with 14 bases between the two germline ends. The CDR3 is 15 residues long. CDR3 sequence: CASSSSGRIYNEQFF. The CDR3 bases are TGCGCCAGCAGCTCTTCGGGACGGATTTACAATGAGCAGTTCTTC.

The chain has TRBV27 and TRBJ2-7, with 8 bases lining up with TRBD1. Germline CDR1 and CDR2: MNHEY and SMNVEV (reference sequence). After removal of 6 bases from V and 4 bases from J, the junction contained 8 bases not matched to a gene. The CDR3 totals 14 residues. The CDR3 DNA reads as TGTGCCAGCAGCAGGACAGGGAAGGGATACGAGCAGTACTTC. Residues: CASSRTGKGYEQYF.

Here the CDR3 DNA reads TGCAGCGTTGAATACACCGGGGAGCTGTTTTTT. Its translation is CSVEYTGELFF. This rearrangement joins TRBV29-1 to TRBJ2-2; D gene uncertain. Germline-derived CDR1 and CDR2 are SQVTM and ANQGSEA. This CDR3 region has 11 residues. V was clipped by 2 bases and J by 3 bases, with 1 base between them.

The CDR3 loop is CSVVVQGPKTYNEQFF. In nucleotides, the CDR3 is TGCAGCGTTGTAGTTCAGGGGCCAAAGACCTACAATGAGCAGTTCTTC. The chain uses TRBV29-1 and TRBJ2-1; perhaps TRBD1 as D (6 bases). Germline V gene lookup returns CDR1 SQVTM and CDR2 ANQGSEA. The CDR3 contains 16 residues. The ends were cut back, 4 bases at V and 2 bases at J, with 18 bases in the middle.

The chain joins TRBV6-5 to TRBJ2-5; 9 bases align to TRBD2. The CDR3 extends over 17 amino acids. In germline, CDR1 is MNHEY, CDR2 SVGAGI. Losses at the gene ends were 6 bases for V and 9 bases for J; bases not matched to a gene: 20. The CDR3 nucleotides are TGTGCCAGCAGCCGGACTAGGAGTCTAGCGGGGCCAGCGTCCCAGTACTTC. This encodes CASSRTRSLAGPASQYF.